Listed here are 6 T cell receptor beta chains from one sample, sequenced in a study of human T cells and chemical hapten exposure. Via MiXCR, TCRdb re-called the RACE reads, giving one row per CDR3 protein. The sample gives 95,000 to 150,000 distinct CDR3 sequences, roughly 13% of which show up once; around 0.99% is in the top ten. The time point was: patch test 1, 2 weeks after DPC sensitization. The treatment here: therapeutic diphenylcyclopropenone sensitization with weekly scalp DPC. Sequences were derived from whole blood, sampled in connection with sensitization to the hapten diphenylcyclopropenone (DPC). Every receptor here comes from a man aged 18 to 35 with alopecia areata. Some clones in this sample may be carry-over from other donors' samples.

The chain uses TRBV28 and TRBJ2-2; D may be TRBD1 or TRBD2 (6 bases each). Germline lookup yields CDR1 MDHEN and CDR2 SYDVKM. This CDR3 is built from 16 residues. The V and J ends lost 4 bases and 4 bases respectively, with 16 bases between them. CDR3 sequence (DNA): TGTGCCAGCAGTTCCCCCGGGGGCCGGGGCACCGGGGAGCTGTTTTTT. Translated: CASSSPGGRGTGELFF.

This clonotype was observed a handful of times. The rearrangement links TRBV7-2 to TRBJ2-3; 7 nucleotides align to TRBD2. After removal of 2 bases from V and 0 bases from J, the junction contained 5 bases not matched to a gene. Germline CDR1 and CDR2: SGHTA and FQGNSA. This CDR3 comprises 16 residues. The CDR3 sequence is CASSLIGGGSTDTQYF. As DNA, the CDR3 is TGTGCCAGCAGCTTAATCGGCGGGGGTAGCACAGATACGCAGTATTTT.

The sample holds a few counts of this clonotype. The CDR3 nucleotides are TGTGCCAGCAGTTTTCTTAGAGGAGAGTGGAATTCACCCCTCCACTTT. The encoded protein is CASSFLRGEWNSPLHF. The chain carries TRBV6-2 or TRBV6-3 and TRBJ1-6; D uncertain. This CDR3 is built from 16 residues. Germline-derived CDR1 and CDR2 are MNHEY and SVGEGT. V was shortened by 4 bases and J by 7 bases, with 17 bases between the two germline ends.

This clonotype was seen a handful of times. V is TRBV11-3 and J is TRBJ1-2, with 7 bases lining up with TRBD1. This CDR3 comprises 18 residues. Per germline, CDR1 SGHNT and CDR2 YENEEA. The trim removed 1 base at V and 2 bases at J, leaving 13 bases unmatched. The DNA for the CDR3 is TGTGCCAGCAGCTTAGCAGAGCTAGGGGGCGAAAGGAACTATGGCTACACCTTC. This codes for CASSLAELGGERNYGYTF.

The table lists this clonotype with a few counts. The chain's CDR3 is CASSPSNKGIVQGYTF. The CDR3 region has the DNA TGTGCCAGCAGCCCAAGTAACAAGGGGATAGTGCAAGGCTACACCTTC. V and J are TRBV7-2 and TRBJ1-2; a weak D match, TRBD1 (5 bases). V dropped 5 bases and J dropped 8 bases, with 24 bases sitting between them. CDR3 length equals 16 residues. CDR1 is SGHTA, CDR2 FQGNSA, per germline.

The J gene is TRBJ2-5, the V gene TRBV6-1; 7 nucleotides agree with TRBD1. Germline loops: CDR1 MNHNS, CDR2 SASEGT. The CDR3 contains 14 residues. V shed 8 bases and J 5 bases; nucleotides not matched to a gene: 11. This CDR3 reads CASVGQIIAETQYF. In nucleotides, the CDR3 is TGTGCCAGCGTGGGACAGATTATTGCGGAGACCCAGTACTTC.